The 13 T cell receptor beta chains listed next were all sequenced from one sample in a study of CDR3 diversity in severe acne. TCRdb passed the PCR reads through MiXCR, listing each CDR3 protein once. The sample holds roughly 93,000 distinct CDR3 sequences, around 54% seen once. Sequenced sample: blood. The source is a male donor with severe acne vulgaris.

This clonotype was observed once. A much larger clone differs from this one at a single base, so this may be a read error. The J gene is TRBJ1-1, the V gene TRBV7-2, with a weak D call TRBD1 (6 bases). From germline, CDR1 is SGHTA and CDR2 FQGNSA. The CDR3 has 16 residues. The CDR3: CASSLPVGAGNTGAFF. CDR3 nucleotides: TGTGCCAGCAGCTTACCTGTGGGGGCGGGGAACACTGGAGCTTTCTTT.

The chain has TRBV10-3 and TRBJ1-6; a weak D match, TRBD1 (6 bases). The CDR3 length is 17 residues. V lost 7 bases and J lost 9, with 25 bases in between. The germline V gene encodes CDR1 ENHRY and CDR2 SYGVKD. CDR3 amino acids: CAITYRDTTIFSSPLHF. DNA for the CDR3: TGTGCCATCACTTACCGGGACACCACTATCTTCAGTTCACCCCTCCACTTT.

The chain combines TRBV19 with TRBJ1-4; D is possibly TRBD1 (6 bases). CDR1 and CDR2 from the germline V gene are LNHDA and SQIVND (reference sequence). This CDR3 comprises 13 residues. V gave up 9 bases and J gave up 8 bases, with 16 bases separating them. CDR3 DNA: TGTGCCAGCGGGGGGCCCCTATACGAAAAACTGTTTTTT. Translation: CASGGPLYEKLFF.

With respect to this clonotype: A read error may explain this, as a much larger clone is one base away. The V call is TRBV15, the J call TRBJ1-2; D is possibly TRBD1 (6 bases). V gave up 5 bases and J gave up 2 bases, with 27 bases separating them. Germline values: CDR1 LNHNV, CDR2 YYDKDF (reference sequence). The CDR3 totals 19 residues. The CDR3: CATSWGVQGTRMGNYGYTF. In nucleotides, the CDR3 is TGTGCCACCAGCTGGGGGGTACAGGGAACGAGAATGGGAAACTATGGCTACACCTTC.

The J gene is TRBJ2-7, the V gene TRBV7-2; 8 bases line up with TRBD1. The germline V gene encodes CDR1 SGHTA and CDR2 FQGNSA. This CDR3 is 14 amino acids long. V was clipped by 5 bases and J by 0 bases; unmatched bases: 3. The CDR3: CASSRTGSSYEQYF. The CDR3 DNA reads as TGTGCCAGCAGCCGGACAGGGAGCTCCTACGAGCAGTACTTC.

This clonotype was observed a single time. This may be a read error: a much more frequent sequence differs by one nucleotide. This chain uses TRBV5-5 with TRBJ2-7; D ambiguous. The CDR3 contains 10 residues. Trimming cost V 3 bases and J 8 bases, with 6 bases left between them. CDR1 and CDR2 from the germline V gene are SGHKS and YYEKEE (reference sequence). CDR3 region: CASSSGKQYF. The CDR3 DNA follows: TGTGCCAGCAGCTCGGGTAAGCAGTACTTC.

This clonotype was counted ten times or more. The V and J genes are TRBV6-5 and TRBJ2-7, with 7 bases lining up with TRBD2. In germline, CDR1 is MNHEY, CDR2 SVGAGI. Losses at the gene ends were 2 bases for V and 3 bases for J; bases not matched to a gene: 4. The CDR3 spans 14 residues. CDR3 in DNA: TGTGCCAGCAGTTACGCGCAGCGGGACTACGAGCAGTACTTC. This gives the protein CASSYAQRDYEQYF.

This chain connects TRBV6-5 to TRBJ2-7, with 9 bases matching TRBD1. The CDR3 runs to 14 residues. CDR1 and CDR2 (germline): MNHEY, SVGAGI. The CDR3 loop is CASGYGTGFYEQYV. The CDR3 DNA reads as TGTGCCAGCGGTTACGGGACAGGGTTCTACGAGCAGTACGTC.

This clonotype has more than one count but fewer than ten. The chain combines TRBV19 with TRBJ2-2, with D tentatively TRBD2 (5 bases). V dropped 7 bases and J dropped 3 bases, with 15 bases sitting between them. The CDR3 sequence is 15 residues long. CDR1 and CDR2 from the germline V gene are LNHDA and SQIVND (reference sequence). This chain's CDR3 is CASKPSASYTGELFF. CDR3 coding DNA: TGTGCCAGTAAGCCTTCGGCTAGCTACACCGGGGAGCTGTTTTTT.

In DNA, the CDR3 is TGTGCCAGCAGCTTAGGAAAAAGACAGGGGCCTAGAAATCAGCCCCAGCATTTT. The encoded protein is CASSLGKRQGPRNQPQHF. The chain carries TRBV7-8 and TRBJ1-5, with 8 bases aligning to TRBD1. Trimming took 1 base from V and 4 from J; bases not matched to a gene: 12. The germline CDR1 and CDR2 sequences are SGHVS and FQNEAQ. The CDR3 length is 18 residues. Combining the CDR3 with reference TRBV7-8 and TRBJ1-5 gives the whole variable domain GAGVSQSPRYKVAKRGQDVALRCDPISGHVSLFWYQQALGQGPEFLTYFQNEAQLDKSGLPSDRFFAERPEGSVSTLKIQRTQQEDSAVYLCASSLGKRQGPRNQPQHFGDGTRLSIL.

This chain connects TRBV20-1 to TRBJ1-2; D is perhaps TRBD1 (6 bases). Trimming left V 3 bases short and J 4 bases short, with 9 bases between. The CDR3 sequence is 12 residues long. Looked up from germline, CDR1 is DFQATT and CDR2 is SNEGSKA (reference sequence). The DNA of the CDR3 is TGCAGTGCTAGGGACAGCTCCTATGGCTACACCTTC. Translation gives CSARDSSYGYTF.

The CDR3: CASSQTGRNENTEAFF. CDR3 coding DNA: TGTGCCAGCAGCCAGACGGGGCGGAACGAGAACACTGAAGCTTTCTTT. V is TRBV11-1 and J is TRBJ1-1; perhaps TRBD1 as D (5 bases). CDR3 size: 16 residues. Germline V gene data show CDR1 as SGHAT and CDR2 as FQDESV (reference sequence). V shed 5 bases and J shed 1 base, with 17 bases lying between them.

In this sample, this clonotype turned up once. A read error may be the cause here, since a much bigger clone is one base away. This chain links TRBV7-3 with TRBJ2-5; TRBD2 matches at 9 bases. The CDR3 is 13 residues long. Germline V gene lookup returns CDR1 SGHTA and CDR2 FQGTGA. V dropped 11 bases and J dropped 3; count of bases not matched to a gene: 7. CDR3 sequence: CAETGGGEETQYF. In DNA form, the CDR3 reads TGTGCCGAGACTGGCGGGGGGGAAGAGACCCAGTACTTC.